This TCR beta chain was documented in a study of naive and memory T cell subsets. Both TRBC1 and TRBC2 were covered by a beta constant-region primer of two equimolar oligonucleotides. A single record per CDR3 protein comes from TCRdb applying MiXCR to the UMI-ligation and nested PCR reads. The sample carries tens of thousands of distinct CDR3 sequences, around 7% recorded once. The V gene's germline CDR1 is ENHRY and CDR2 SYGVKD. Trimming took 2 bases from V and 0 from J, leaving 8 bases between them. The CDR3 contains 16 residues. The rearrangement uses TRBV10-3 and TRBJ2-6; D call uncertain. The sequenced sample was central memory CD4+ T cells from blood. The clonotype originates from a human donor in good health. The CDR3 DNA reads as TGTGCCATCAGTGAGGGCAGATCCTCTGGGGCCAACGTCCTGACTTTC. Its translation is CAISEGRSSGANVLTF.